This T cell receptor (beta chain) derives from a study of T cell responses to AZD1222 COVID-19 vaccine. Study findings and constraints: Donors were chiefly white British, with a greater number of females, and clonal diversity was perhaps underestimated. Baseline testing showed seropositivity in only a handful of AZD1222 recipients. Every sample of the repertoires postdated the peak T cell response.

Profiling relied on immunoSEQ multiplex PCR, and the TCRdb table lists in-frame clones only, not all of them. This table has 95,000 to 110,000 clones, around 90% appearing once. Comment on this clone: Its antigen remains unknown.

The sequences come from peripheral blood, collected on day 0 of AZD1222 vaccination. The TCR originated in an adult in good health.

CDR3 DNA sequence: TGTGCCTGGGGACAGGGTGGCACTGAAGCTTTCTTT. Translated, it gives CAWGQGGTEAFF. The chain couples TRBV30 to TRBJ1-1; TRBD1 matches at 8 bases. After removal of 5 bases from V and 4 bases from J, the junction contained 3 bases not matched to a gene. Per germline, CDR1 GTSNPN and CDR2 SVGIG (reference sequence). There are 12 residues in the CDR3.